Given below is one T cell receptor (beta chain) in context. V was pared by 5 bases and J by 6 bases, with 7 bases of the junction left unmatched. This CDR3 spans 15 amino acids. Germline-derived CDR1 and CDR2 are SGHNT and YENEEA. Per the original methods: Quantification of nucleated cells was approximated via reference gene primer amplification. The data were produced by immunoSEQ multiplex PCR, yet TCRdb's version contains in-frame clones alone and is incomplete. The DNA was the basis for D and trimming; V, J and clone size are from that table. The table has about 150,000 clones, approximately 86% seen once. The data stem from a study of blood T cell repertoires in COVID-19. On the study more broadly: PBMCs, B-cell-depleted T cells, or T cells were the source of the cDNA or gDNA that made up the material.

Sequenced: PBMCs or T cells enriched from blood (not recorded which). This clonotype originated in a woman between 40 and 55 years old who had been exposed to COVID-19. The V and J genes are TRBV11-3 and TRBJ1-5, with 10 bases aligning to TRBD1. This CDR3 reads CASSKRTGGGQPQHF. The CDR3 DNA is TGTGCCAGCAGCAAGAGGACAGGGGGGGGTCAGCCCCAGCATTTT.